This is a list of T cell receptor beta chains from one sample in a study of T cells in Graves' hyperthyroidism and ophthalmopathy. TCRdb fed the multiplex PCR reads into MiXCR, producing one record per CDR3 protein. The sample contains over 650,000 distinct CDR3 sequences, over 15% of which appear only once. What was sequenced was blood. The receptors stem from a man between 18 and 29 years old with Graves' hyperthyroidism. CDR3s include the opening cysteine and the closing phenylalanine or tryptophan. Fields, in order: J gene, V gene, CDR3 protein.

TRBJ2-1,TRBV6-1,CASMTPGTDMYNEQFF
TRBJ1-1,TRBV10-3,CAIRRTANTEAFF
TRBJ2-3,TRBV7-2,CASSLGGWSWTDTQYF
TRBJ2-3,TRBV29-1,CSVEGATRTDTQYF
TRBJ2-5,TRBV5-1,CASGRWTGGAETQYF
TRBJ1-2,TRBV29-1,CSVALLTGGQGYGYTF
TRBJ2-1,TRBV30,CAWRLAGGHFTYNEQFF
TRBJ1-2,TRBV28,CASSPGQGWFYGYTF
TRBJ2-7,TRBV6-2/TRBV6-3,CASSYRAGGHYEQYF
TRBJ2-1,TRBV9,CASTNNPGGRNEQFF
TRBJ2-3,TRBV18,CASSPWRETDTQYF
TRBJ1-1,TRBV29-1,CSAWGTKGVYMNTEAFF
TRBJ2-1,TRBV7-2,CASSLGLAYNEQFF
TRBJ2-1,TRBV30,CAWSAKLAGGPLNEQFF
TRBJ1-5,TRBV15,CATSSLLRQPQHF
TRBJ2-2,TRBV7-9,CASSSVSTRQAGELFF
TRBJ1-4,TRBV10-1,CASSAFGATNEKLFF
TRBJ2-2,TRBV20-1,CSAPSRGGRGTGELFF
TRBJ2-7,TRBV19,CASSWGRGSYEQYF
TRBJ2-5,TRBV7-9,CASSYRDRGLQETQYF
TRBJ2-3,TRBV24-1,CATSDLDRTDTQYF
TRBJ2-3,TRBV5-5,CASRGGAGGLILTDTQYF
TRBJ2-5,TRBV6-1,CASSEDVRQGSRTQETQYF
TRBJ2-1,TRBV6-2/TRBV6-3,CASSSRAAGVEQFF
TRBJ1-5,TRBV24-1,CATSDRRQGISNQPQHF
TRBJ2-1,TRBV28,CASSSLRNEQFF
TRBJ2-5,TRBV27,CASRVTGGEETQYF
TRBJ2-2,TRBV10-3,CAISGGQLSGGHTGELFF
TRBJ1-3,TRBV27,CASSLRGDGPLGNTIYF
TRBJ2-7,TRBV20-1,CSALETTGTPRGQQYF
TRBJ2-6,TRBV7-9,CASSMDRPSGANVLTF
TRBJ2-7,TRBV18,CASSPSTGPSYEQYF
TRBJ2-1,TRBV28,CASGEQGSYNEQFF
TRBJ1-5,TRBV6-2/TRBV6-3,CASSYKSGLSNQPQHF
TRBJ2-7,TRBV5-8,CAGSVGLAAHYEQYF
TRBJ1-5,TRBV28,CASSYLPGQGWPVYQPQHF
TRBJ2-3,TRBV12-3/TRBV12-4,CASVSGQVGTAQYF
TRBJ1-2,TRBV19,CASRDRYGYTF
TRBJ2-7,TRBV29-1,CSVEGGSIYEQYF
TRBJ2-1,TRBV6-2/TRBV6-3,CASSYGSTGPYNEQFF
TRBJ2-7,TRBV4-1,CASSRQGTEVYEQYF
TRBJ1-1,TRBV28,CASHTTGGPIIEAFF